This is a list of T cell receptor beta chains from one sample in a study of cytomegalovirus exposure and HLA in healthy donors. Some clones are missing from TCRdb's copy, which holds only in-frame ones; the method was immunoSEQ multiplex PCR. There are 120,000 or so clones in the sample; roughly three fifths occur only once, and less than 2% lies in the top ten. Sequencing used PBMCs. The receptors shown here come from a young man in good health and CMV-seronegative. CDR3s include the opening cysteine and the closing phenylalanine or tryptophan. D genes are given only for firm matches.

j_gene: TRBJ2-5
d_gene: NA
v_gene: TRBV28
CDR3aa: CASTGDALLTQYF

j_gene: TRBJ2-7
d_gene: NA
v_gene: TRBV27
CDR3aa: CASRGSQGFEQYF

j_gene: TRBJ1-1
d_gene: NA
v_gene: TRBV28
CDR3aa: CASSSGGRENTEAFF

j_gene: TRBJ2-1
d_gene: TRBD2
v_gene: TRBV25-1
CDR3aa: CASRGLAAYNEQFF

j_gene: TRBJ2-1
d_gene: NA
v_gene: TRBV9
CDR3aa: CASSITNEQFF

j_gene: TRBJ2-5
d_gene: TRBD2
v_gene: TRBV6-1
CDR3aa: CASSLAGAQETQYF

j_gene: TRBJ2-7
d_gene: NA
v_gene: TRBV5-1
CDR3aa: CASSLVGNGEQYF

j_gene: TRBJ2-2
d_gene: NA
v_gene: TRBV11-1
CDR3aa: CASSPQELGELFF

j_gene: TRBJ2-7
d_gene: NA
v_gene: TRBV5-4
CDR3aa: CASSLEQASYEQYF

j_gene: TRBJ2-7
d_gene: TRBD2
v_gene: TRBV14
CDR3aa: CASSYSVTSDEQYF

j_gene: TRBJ2-5
d_gene: TRBD2
v_gene: TRBV4-2
CDR3aa: CASSQDYMGGGRTETQYF

j_gene: TRBJ2-7
d_gene: TRBD2
v_gene: TRBV7-9
CDR3aa: CASSSRTSGNEQYF

j_gene: NA
d_gene: NA
v_gene: TRBV19
CDR3aa: CASSIGETYEQYF

j_gene: TRBJ2-1
d_gene: NA
v_gene: TRBV9
CDR3aa: CASSVPGNEQFF

j_gene: TRBJ2-3
d_gene: NA
v_gene: TRBV19
CDR3aa: CASSLGLSTDTQYF

j_gene: TRBJ2-3
d_gene: TRBD2
v_gene: TRBV4-3
CDR3aa: CASSQERLASDTQYF

j_gene: TRBJ1-2
d_gene: NA
v_gene: TRBV7-2
CDR3aa: CACSPQLYQTNYGYTF

j_gene: TRBJ2-1
d_gene: TRBD2
v_gene: TRBV5-4
CDR3aa: CASSFLAGGRYNEQFF

j_gene: TRBJ1-2
d_gene: TRBD1
v_gene: TRBV5-1
CDR3aa: CASSLTTGDHGYTF

j_gene: TRBJ2-7
d_gene: TRBD2
v_gene: TRBV30
CDR3aa: CAWSHSGSTGEQYF

j_gene: TRBJ2-5
d_gene: TRBD2
v_gene: TRBV10-3
CDR3aa: CATRLAGGVETQYF

j_gene: TRBJ2-3
d_gene: TRBD2
v_gene: TRBV4-3
CDR3aa: CASSQLGSSGLTDTQYF

j_gene: TRBJ2-7
d_gene: TRBD2
v_gene: TRBV7-9
CDR3aa: CASSLMSSGSNEQYF

j_gene: TRBJ2-7
d_gene: TRBD1
v_gene: TRBV11-2
CDR3aa: CASSWDRDYEQYF

j_gene: TRBJ2-3
d_gene: NA
v_gene: TRBV9
CDR3aa: CASSPRSDTQYF

j_gene: TRBJ1-1
d_gene: NA
v_gene: TRBV28
CDR3aa: CASSLEQDRNTEAFF

j_gene: TRBJ2-3
d_gene: TRBD2
v_gene: TRBV5-1
CDR3aa: CASSLAGVGTDTQYF

j_gene: TRBJ2-3
d_gene: NA
v_gene: TRBV2
CDR3aa: CASSSTGFTDTQYF

j_gene: TRBJ1-5
d_gene: NA
v_gene: TRBV28
CDR3aa: CASRPPGHSNQPQHF

j_gene: TRBJ2-1
d_gene: NA
v_gene: TRBV5-1
CDR3aa: CASSLSHPRNEQFF

j_gene: TRBJ2-1
d_gene: TRBD2
v_gene: TRBV6-5
CDR3aa: CASSLPSGGAHEQFF

j_gene: TRBJ2-5
d_gene: NA
v_gene: TRBV15
CDR3aa: CATSREPTKETQYF

j_gene: TRBJ1-2
d_gene: TRBD1
v_gene: TRBV27
CDR3aa: CASWTGNYGYTF

j_gene: TRBJ2-7
d_gene: NA
v_gene: TRBV5-5
CDR3aa: CASTLIGGYEQYF

j_gene: TRBJ2-5
d_gene: TRBD1
v_gene: TRBV9
CDR3aa: CASSVGGGKRETQYF

j_gene: TRBJ2-2
d_gene: TRBD2
v_gene: TRBV14
CDR3aa: CASSHRLAGTGELFF

j_gene: TRBJ2-7
d_gene: NA
v_gene: TRBV6-6
CDR3aa: CASSYRQLAPEQYF

j_gene: TRBJ2-2
d_gene: NA
v_gene: TRBV19
CDR3aa: CASSMGTTGELFF

j_gene: TRBJ2-1
d_gene: NA
v_gene: TRBV6-5
CDR3aa: CATGFNEQFF

j_gene: TRBJ1-1
d_gene: NA
v_gene: TRBV6-1
CDR3aa: CASRTTVNTEAFF

j_gene: TRBJ1-2
d_gene: TRBD1
v_gene: TRBV11-2
CDR3aa: CASSRRQGDGYTF

j_gene: TRBJ2-5
d_gene: NA
v_gene: TRBV28
CDR3aa: CASSFLVLYRARLTFRNQETQYF

j_gene: TRBJ2-7
d_gene: TRBD2
v_gene: TRBV5-4
CDR3aa: CASSLGGTSGGTYEQYF

j_gene: TRBJ2-7
d_gene: TRBD1
v_gene: TRBV29-1
CDR3aa: CSVETTGGYYEQYF

j_gene: TRBJ2-7
d_gene: TRBD1
v_gene: TRBV5-1
CDR3aa: CASSKGQGPSAREQYF

j_gene: TRBJ1-5
d_gene: NA
v_gene: TRBV15
CDR3aa: CATSRDFGWRPQHF

j_gene: TRBJ1-5
d_gene: TRBD1
v_gene: TRBV11-2
CDR3aa: CASSFTGGGNQPQHF

j_gene: TRBJ2-7
d_gene: NA
v_gene: TRBV18
CDR3aa: CASSPREWEQYF

j_gene: TRBJ1-2
d_gene: TRBD1
v_gene: TRBV5-1
CDR3aa: CASSLADRGPGYGYTF

j_gene: TRBJ2-5
d_gene: TRBD2
v_gene: TRBV27
CDR3aa: CASSRGTSGETQYF

j_gene: TRBJ2-6
d_gene: TRBD1
v_gene: TRBV10-3
CDR3aa: CAISVPDRAISGANVLTF

j_gene: TRBJ2-2
d_gene: TRBD1
v_gene: TRBV11-3
CDR3aa: CASSVRTGLGTGELFF

j_gene: TRBJ1-6
d_gene: NA
v_gene: TRBV30
CDR3aa: CAWSRAGAGSPLHF

j_gene: TRBJ2-7
d_gene: TRBD2
v_gene: TRBV5-1
CDR3aa: CASSLAGGWEQYF